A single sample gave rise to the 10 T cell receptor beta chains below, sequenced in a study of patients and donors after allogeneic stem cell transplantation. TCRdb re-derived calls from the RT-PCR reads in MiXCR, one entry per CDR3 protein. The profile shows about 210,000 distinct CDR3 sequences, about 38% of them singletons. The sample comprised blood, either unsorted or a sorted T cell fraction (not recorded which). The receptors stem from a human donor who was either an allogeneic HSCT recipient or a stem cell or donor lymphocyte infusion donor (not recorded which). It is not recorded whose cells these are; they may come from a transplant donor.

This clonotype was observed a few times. The CDR3 coding sequence is TGCAGCGTTCGGCAGGGCAACTATGGCTACACCTTC. It codes for CSVRQGNYGYTF. The rearrangement uses TRBV29-1 and TRBJ1-2; weak D call: TRBD1 (5 bases). CDR3 length: 12 amino acids. Germline CDR1 reads SQVTM; CDR2 reads ANQGSEA. V gave up 5 bases and J gave up 2 bases, with 9 bases separating them.

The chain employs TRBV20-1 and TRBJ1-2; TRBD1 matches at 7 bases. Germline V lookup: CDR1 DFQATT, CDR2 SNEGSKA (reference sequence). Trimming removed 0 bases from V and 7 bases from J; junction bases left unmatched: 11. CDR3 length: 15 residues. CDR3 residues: CSARDIGRGEVGYTF. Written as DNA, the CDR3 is TGCAGTGCTAGAGATATTGGCAGGGGGGAAGTTGGCTACACCTTC.

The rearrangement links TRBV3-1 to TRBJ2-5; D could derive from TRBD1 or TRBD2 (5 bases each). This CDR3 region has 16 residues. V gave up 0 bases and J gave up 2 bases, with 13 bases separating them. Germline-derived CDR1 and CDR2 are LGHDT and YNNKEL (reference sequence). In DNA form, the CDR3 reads TGTGCCAGCAGCCAAGATATCCGGGACGGGCAAGAGACCCAGTACTTC. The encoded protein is CASSQDIRDGQETQYF.

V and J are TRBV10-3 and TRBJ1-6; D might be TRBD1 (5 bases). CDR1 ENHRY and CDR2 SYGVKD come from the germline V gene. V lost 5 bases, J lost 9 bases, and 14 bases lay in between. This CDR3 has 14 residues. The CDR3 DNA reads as TGTGCCATCAGTAACCAGGGTTTACCTTCACCCCTCCACTTT. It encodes CAISNQGLPSPLHF.

CDR3 sequence: CATSRGASGTYEQYF. Here the CDR3 DNA reads TGTGCCACCAGCAGAGGGGCTAGCGGAACCTACGAGCAGTACTTC. This rearrangement joins TRBV15 to TRBJ2-7; 7 bases are shared with TRBD2. Germline CDR1 reads LNHNV; CDR2 reads YYDKDF (reference sequence). This CDR3 region has 15 residues. With 1 base clipped from V and 2 bases from J, the junction kept 5 bases outside the gene matches. The entire variable domain, with the rest obtained from reference TRBV15 and TRBJ2-7, is as follows: DAMVIQNPRYQVTQFGKPVTLSCSQTLNHNVMYWYQQKSSQAPKLLFHYYDKDFNNEADTPDNFQSRRPNTSFCFLDIRSPGLGDTAMYLCATSRGASGTYEQYFGPGTRLTVT.

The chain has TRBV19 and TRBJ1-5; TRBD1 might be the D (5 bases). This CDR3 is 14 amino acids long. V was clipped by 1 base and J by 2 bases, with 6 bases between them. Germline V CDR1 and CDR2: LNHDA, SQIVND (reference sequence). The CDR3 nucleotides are TGTGCCAGTAGTATAGCAGGGCGCAATCAGCCCCAGCATTTT. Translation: CASSIAGRNQPQHF.

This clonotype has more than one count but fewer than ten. CDR3: CASSSLKQANTEAFF. DNA of the CDR3: TGCGCCAGCAGCTCCCTGAAACAGGCGAACACTGAAGCTTTCTTT. This chain joins TRBV5-1 and TRBJ1-1; TRBD1 is a possible D gene (5 bases). The CDR3 extends over 15 amino acids. Between the trimmed V and J ends, which lost 3 bases and 1 base, there was a span of 13 bases. Germline CDR1 is SGHRS and CDR2 is YFSETQ.

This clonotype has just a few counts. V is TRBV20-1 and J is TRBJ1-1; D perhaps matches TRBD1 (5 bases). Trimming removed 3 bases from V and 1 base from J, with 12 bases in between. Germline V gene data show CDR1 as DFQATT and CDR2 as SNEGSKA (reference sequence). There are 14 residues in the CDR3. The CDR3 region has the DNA TGCAGTGCTAGTAAGTGGCAGGGGAACACTGAAGCTTTCTTT. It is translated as CSASKWQGNTEAFF.

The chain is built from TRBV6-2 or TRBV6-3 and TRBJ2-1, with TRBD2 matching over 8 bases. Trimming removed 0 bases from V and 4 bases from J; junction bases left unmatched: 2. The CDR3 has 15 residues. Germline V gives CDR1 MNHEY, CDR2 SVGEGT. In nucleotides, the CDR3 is TGTGCCAGCAGTTACTCGACGGGAGGGTACAATGAGCAGTTCTTC. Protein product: CASSYSTGGYNEQFF.

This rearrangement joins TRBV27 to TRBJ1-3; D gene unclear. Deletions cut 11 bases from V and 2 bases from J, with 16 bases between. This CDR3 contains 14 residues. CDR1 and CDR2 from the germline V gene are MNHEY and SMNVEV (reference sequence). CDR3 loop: CASTPRVAGNTIYF. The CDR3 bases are TGTGCCTCGACCCCTCGGGTGGCTGGAAACACCATATATTTT.